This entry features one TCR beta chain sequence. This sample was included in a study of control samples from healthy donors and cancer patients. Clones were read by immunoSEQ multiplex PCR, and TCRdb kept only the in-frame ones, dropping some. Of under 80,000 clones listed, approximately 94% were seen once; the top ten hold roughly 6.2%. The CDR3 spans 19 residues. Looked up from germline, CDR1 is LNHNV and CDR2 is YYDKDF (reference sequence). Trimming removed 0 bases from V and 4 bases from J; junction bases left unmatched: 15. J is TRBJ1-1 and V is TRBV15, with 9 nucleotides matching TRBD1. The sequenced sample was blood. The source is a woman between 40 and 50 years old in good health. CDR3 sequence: CATSRDKGGTGGRRTEAFF. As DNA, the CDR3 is TGTGCCACCAGCAGAGATAAAGGGGGTACAGGGGGCCGGCGCACTGAAGCTTTCTTT.